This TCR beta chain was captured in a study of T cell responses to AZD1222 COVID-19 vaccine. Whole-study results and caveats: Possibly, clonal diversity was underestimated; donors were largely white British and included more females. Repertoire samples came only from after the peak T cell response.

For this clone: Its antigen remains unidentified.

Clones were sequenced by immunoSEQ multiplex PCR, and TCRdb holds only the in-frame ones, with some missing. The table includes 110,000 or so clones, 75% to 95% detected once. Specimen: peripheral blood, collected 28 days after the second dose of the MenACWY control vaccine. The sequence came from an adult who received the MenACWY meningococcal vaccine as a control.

Written as DNA, the CDR3 is TGTGCCAGCAGCTTGGTTTCCGGGGCCAATTACGCCTACGAGCAGTACTTC. Its translation: CASSLVSGANYAYEQYF. V is TRBV5-4 and J is TRBJ2-7; D is possibly TRBD1 or TRBD2 (5 bases each). The V gene's germline CDR1 is SGHNT and CDR2 YYREEE (reference sequence). V gave up 0 bases and J gave up 2 bases, with 18 bases separating them. This CDR3 has 17 amino acids.